This TCR beta chain was identified during a study of control samples from healthy donors and cancer patients (TCRdb year 2020). The library was produced with the immunoSEQ multiplex PCR assay. What TCRdb holds here is the immuneACCESS table cut down to in-frame rearrangements. Part of the clones is not present; checked against another copy, under half of the missing clones reflect an unresolved V gene, and the others are unexplained. The sample yields about 140,000 clones; under 95% were counted once. The ten top clones hold about 7.6% of the sample. This clone has just one count. Its specific antigen is unknown. No base-level quality is on record; no much larger clone is a single base apart. Trimming costs V 4 bases and J 4 bases, and their ends lie 10 bases apart. Counted from cysteine to phenylalanine, this CDR3 has 13 amino acids. Of all the DNA, just the CDR3 is kept, 39 bases in frame from base 1. CDR1 LGHDT and CDR2 YNNKEL are derived from the germline V gene (reference sequence).

Recombination joined TRBV3-1 (or the pseudogene TRBV3-2) with TRBJ1-2; perhaps TRBD1 is the D gene, with 6 bases matching. The source of this sequence is a young man in good health. The sample taken for sequencing was blood. At the DNA level, the sequence is TGTGCCAGCAGCCGGGACATCCTCTATGGCTACACCTTC. This codes for CASSRDILYGYTF.